This T cell receptor (beta chain) was sequenced during a study of T cells in Graves' hyperthyroidism and ophthalmopathy. General study points: Ophthalmopathy got predicted by the model a median about 6.5 months before its onset.

The source material, RNA transcripts, was used to amplify TCR beta CDR3 regions. The primer set for the first-round RT-PCR of the TCR CDR3 was HTBI. TCRdb re-called the multiplex PCR reads through MiXCR, storing one row per CDR3 protein. The table records approximately 560,000 distinct CDR3 sequences, 15% to 17% of them present only once. Many counts were recorded for this clonotype. The antigen is not known. Clinical symptoms, serum thyroxine and TRAb, thyroid ultrasound and orbital computed tomography together formed the diagnostic basis. Germline CDR1 is SGHRS and CDR2 is YFSETQ. The CDR3 has 15 amino acids. V dropped 1 base and J dropped 4; count of bases not matched to a gene: 6.

The specimen was blood. This rearrangement joins TRBV5-1 to TRBJ2-7; 9 bases fit TRBD2. This TCR was sampled from a woman younger than 45 with Graves' hyperthyroidism. As DNA, the CDR3 is TGCGCCAGCAGCTTGATAGCGGGAGATGTTTACGAGCAGTACTTC. Its protein product is CASSLIAGDVYEQYF.